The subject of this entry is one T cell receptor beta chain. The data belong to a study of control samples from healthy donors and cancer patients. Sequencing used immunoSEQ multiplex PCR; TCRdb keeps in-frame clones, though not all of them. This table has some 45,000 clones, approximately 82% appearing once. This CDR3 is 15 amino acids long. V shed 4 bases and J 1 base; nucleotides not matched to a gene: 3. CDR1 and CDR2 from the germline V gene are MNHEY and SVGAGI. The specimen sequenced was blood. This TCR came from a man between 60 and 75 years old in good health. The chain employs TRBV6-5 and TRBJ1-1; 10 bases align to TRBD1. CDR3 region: CASSSRTGGNTEAFF. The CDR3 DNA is TGTGCCAGCAGTTCTCGGACAGGGGGGAACACTGAAGCTTTCTTT.